This T cell receptor beta chain was sequenced during a study of T cells after yellow fever vaccination. Remarks on this clonotype: Its antigen is unknown.

Trimming left V 7 bases short and J 7 bases short, with 11 bases between. CDR3 length: 11 amino acids. Looked up from germline, CDR1 is SGHVS and CDR2 is FQNEAQ. One entry per CDR3 protein, called by TCRdb with MiXCR from the 5' RACE reads. The sample includes some 200,000 distinct CDR3 sequences, approximately 11% seen only once; the top ten take 36%. Study-level points and caveats: After the booster, approximately 96% of CD4 and around nine tenths of CD8 primary-response clones were re-detected.

The sequence came from a man between 18 and 29 years old who received the YFV17D yellow fever vaccine. The chain recombines TRBV7-8 with TRBJ2-7; D gene ambiguous. Specimen: CD8+ T cells sorted from PBMCs, collected 15 days after the yellow fever booster vaccination. The CDR3: CASTYLREQYF. The CDR3 DNA sequence: TGTGCCAGCACCTACTTGCGGGAGCAGTACTTC.